Listed below are T cell receptor beta chains from one sample, sequenced in a study of T-cell reconstitution after alpha-beta-depleted transplantation in children. TCRdb reanalysed the PCR reads using MiXCR and keeps one entry per CDR3 protein. The data show about 160,000 distinct CDR3 sequences, with 11% seen just once and about 12% held by the top ten. The starting material was PBMCs, obtained before TCRalphabeta/CD19-depleted stem cell transplant. The receptors here all came from a boy aged 2-15 years with acute myeloid leukemia, due to receive a stem cell transplant. CDR3s include the opening cysteine and the closing phenylalanine or tryptophan. D genes are given only for firm matches. Size tells how often a clone was seen (once, few, many) or the class of an expanded clone, and some rows leave it out.

size,J,D,V,DNA,CDR3
.,TRBJ1-5,TRBD1,TRBV12-3/TRBV12-4,TGTGCCAGCACCGCCGGGACAGGGCCATATAGCAATCAGCCCCAGCATTTT,CASTAGTGPYSNQPQHF
.,TRBJ2-5,TRBD2,TRBV20-1,TGCAGCCTACTAGCGGGGGGCCAAGAGACCCAGTACTTC,CSLLAGGQETQYF
many,TRBJ2-5,.,TRBV27,TGTGCCAGCAGTTGGACTCAGCAAGAGACCCAGTACTTC,CASSWTQQETQYF
.,TRBJ2-5,.,TRBV12-3/TRBV12-4,TGTGCCAGCAGCCCAGCGAGGGAGACCCAGTACTTC,CASSPARETQYF
many,TRBJ2-1,.,TRBV7-2,TGTGCCAGCAGCGCCGCTAGTGTCTCCTACAATGAGCAGTTCTTC,CASSAASVSYNEQFF
many,TRBJ2-7,.,TRBV2,TGTGCCAGCAGTGACCGACAAGGACGCTACGAGCAGTACTTC,CASSDRQGRYEQYF
.,TRBJ2-3,TRBD2,TRBV5-4,TGTGCCAGCAGCTTGAGCGGGACTTCAGATACGCAGTATTTT,CASSLSGTSDTQYF
.,TRBJ2-1,TRBD2,TRBV30,TGTGCCTGGACCGATACAACTAGCGGGACTTACAATGAGCAGTTCTTC,CAWTDTTSGTYNEQFF
many,TRBJ2-4,.,TRBV7-8,TGTGCCAGCAGCTTACTAAGCAGGCCCAAAAACATTCAGTACTTC,CASSLLSRPKNIQYF
many,TRBJ1-5,.,TRBV15,TGTGCCACCAGCAGACTTGAAACAGGGACCGGTCAGCCCCAGCATTTT,CATSRLETGTGQPQHF
.,TRBJ2-3,.,TRBV7-9,TGTGCCAGCAGCCCCACGTGGAGCAGGACAGATACGCAGTATTTT,CASSPTWSRTDTQYF
many,TRBJ2-2,.,TRBV5-1,TGCGCCAGCAGCTTGGGCACACCGAACACCGGGGAGCTGTTTTTT,CASSLGTPNTGELFF
many,TRBJ2-7,TRBD1,TRBV2,TGTGCCAGCCAAACAGGGGTCTACGAGCAGTACTTC,CASQTGVYEQYF
many,TRBJ2-1,TRBD2,TRBV7-9,TGTGCCAGCAGCTCATACGGGACTAGCGTCGACAATGAGCAGTTCTTC,CASSSYGTSVDNEQFF
many,TRBJ1-1,.,TRBV20-1,TGCAGTGCTAGTGACACACGAAGGAACACTGAAGCTTTCTTT,CSASDTRRNTEAFF
many,TRBJ2-6,.,TRBV20-1,TGCAGTGCTAGGGACAACTCTGGGGCCAACGTCCTGACTTTC,CSARDNSGANVLTF
many,TRBJ2-7,.,TRBV15,TGTGCCACCAGCAGTGAGGGGGGCGGCTACGAGCAGTACTTC,CATSSEGGGYEQYF
many,TRBJ2-6,.,TRBV27,TGTGCCAGCTCGAGCTCTGGGGCCAACGTCCTGACTTTC,CASSSSGANVLTF
.,TRBJ2-1,TRBD1,TRBV20-1,TGCAGTGTTCTGGACAGGGGTTCCTACAATGAGCAGTTCTTC,CSVLDRGSYNEQFF
.,TRBJ1-1,.,TRBV19,TGTGCCAGTACCGAGGCCGGGAACACTGAAGCTTTCTTT,CASTEAGNTEAFF
many,TRBJ2-7,TRBD2,TRBV20-1,TGCAGTGCTAGAGGGGGCGGGAGTGCTGGTTTGCAGTACTTC,CSARGGGSAGLQYF
many,TRBJ1-3,.,TRBV4-1,TGCGCCAGCAGCAAGAGAAGGGACGGCGCTGGAAACACCATATATTTT,CASSKRRDGAGNTIYF
many,TRBJ2-7,.,TRBV5-1,TGCGCCAGCCGCGCGGGATTTACCTACGAGCAGTACTTC,CASRAGFTYEQYF
many,TRBJ1-1,.,TRBV12-5,TGTGCTAGTGGTTTGGTTCTTCTCCAGGGGCGAAGTTACACTGAAGCTTTCTTT,CASGLVLLQGRSYTEAFF